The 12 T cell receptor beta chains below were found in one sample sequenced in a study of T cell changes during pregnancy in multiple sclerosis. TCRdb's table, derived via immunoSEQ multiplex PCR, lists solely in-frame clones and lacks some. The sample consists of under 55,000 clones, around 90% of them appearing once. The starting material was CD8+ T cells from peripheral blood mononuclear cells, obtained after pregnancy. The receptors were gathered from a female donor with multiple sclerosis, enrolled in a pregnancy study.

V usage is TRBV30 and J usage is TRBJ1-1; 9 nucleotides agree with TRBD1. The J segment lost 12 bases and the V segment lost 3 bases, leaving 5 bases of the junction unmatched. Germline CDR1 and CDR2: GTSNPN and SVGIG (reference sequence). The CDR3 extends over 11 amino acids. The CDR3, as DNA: TGTGCCTGGAGGGCGGGACAGGGCCCTTTCTTT. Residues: CAWRAGQGPFF.

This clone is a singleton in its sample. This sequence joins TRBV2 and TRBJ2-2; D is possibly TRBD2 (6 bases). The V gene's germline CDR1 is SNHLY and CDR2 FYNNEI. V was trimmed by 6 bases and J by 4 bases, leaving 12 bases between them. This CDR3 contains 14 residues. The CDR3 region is CASRDSGRTGELFF. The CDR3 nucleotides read TGTGCCAGCAGAGATAGCGGACGCACCGGGGAGCTGTTTTTT. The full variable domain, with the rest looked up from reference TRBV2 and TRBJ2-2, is EPEVTQTPSHQVTQMGQEVILRCVPISNHLYFYWYRQILGQKVEFLVSFYNNEISEKSEIFDDQFSVERPDGSNFTLKIRSTKLEDSAMYFCASRDSGRTGELFFGEGSRLTVL.

This chain's CDR3 is CASSPPAGGNIQYF. CDR3 coding DNA: TGTGCCAGCAGCCCCCCCGCGGGGGGAAACATTCAGTACTTC. The chain uses TRBV5-6 and TRBJ2-4; 8 positions match TRBD2. The CDR3 has 14 amino acids. Germline lookup yields CDR1 SGHDT and CDR2 YYEEEE. V lost 4 bases and J lost 6; bases outside the gene matches: 6.

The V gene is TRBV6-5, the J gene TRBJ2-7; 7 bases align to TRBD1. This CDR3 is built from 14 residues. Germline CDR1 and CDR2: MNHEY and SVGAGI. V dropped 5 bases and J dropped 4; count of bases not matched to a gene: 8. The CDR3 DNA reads TGTGCCAGCAGTCAAGGGGGCCTTAGATACGAGCAGTACTTC. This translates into CASSQGGLRYEQYF.

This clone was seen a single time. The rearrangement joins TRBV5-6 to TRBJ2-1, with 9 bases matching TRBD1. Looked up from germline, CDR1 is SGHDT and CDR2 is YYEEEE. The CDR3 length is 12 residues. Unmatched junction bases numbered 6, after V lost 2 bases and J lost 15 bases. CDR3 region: CASSFSGQGRFF. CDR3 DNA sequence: TGTGCCAGCAGCTTTTCGGGACAGGGTCGGTTCTTC. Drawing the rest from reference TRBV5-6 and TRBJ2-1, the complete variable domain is DAGVTQSPTHLIKTRGQQVTLRCSPKSGHDTVSWYQQALGQGPQFIFQYYEEEERQRGNFPDRFSGHQFPNYSSELNVNALLLGDSALYLCASSFSGQGRFFGPGTRLTVL.

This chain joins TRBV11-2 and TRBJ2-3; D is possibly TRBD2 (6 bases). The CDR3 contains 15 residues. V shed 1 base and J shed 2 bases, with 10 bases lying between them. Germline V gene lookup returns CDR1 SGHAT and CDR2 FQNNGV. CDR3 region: CASSLASALTDTQYF. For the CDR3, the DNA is TGTGCCAGCAGCTTAGCTAGCGCACTCACAGATACGCAGTATTTT.

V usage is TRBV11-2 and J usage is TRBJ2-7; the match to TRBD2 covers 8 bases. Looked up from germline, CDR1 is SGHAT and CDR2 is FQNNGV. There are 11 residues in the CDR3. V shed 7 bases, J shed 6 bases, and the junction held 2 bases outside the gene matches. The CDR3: CASTAGGEQYF. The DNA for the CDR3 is TGTGCCAGCACCGCGGGGGGCGAGCAGTACTTC.

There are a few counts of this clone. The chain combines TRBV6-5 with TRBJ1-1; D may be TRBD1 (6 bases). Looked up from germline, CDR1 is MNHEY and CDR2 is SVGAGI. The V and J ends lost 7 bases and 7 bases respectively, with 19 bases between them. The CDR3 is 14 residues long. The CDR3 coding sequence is TGTGCCAGCATCCGAATCACTCGACAGGTTGAAGCTTTCTTT. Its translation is CASIRITRQVEAFF.

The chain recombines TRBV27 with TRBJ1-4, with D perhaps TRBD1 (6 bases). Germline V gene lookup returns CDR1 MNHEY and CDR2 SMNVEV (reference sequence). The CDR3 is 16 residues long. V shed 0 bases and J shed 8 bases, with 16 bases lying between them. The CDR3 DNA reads TGTGCCAGCAGTTTATCGCCCAGGGAGGGGGAGGAAAAACTGTTTTTT. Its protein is CASSLSPREGEEKLFF.

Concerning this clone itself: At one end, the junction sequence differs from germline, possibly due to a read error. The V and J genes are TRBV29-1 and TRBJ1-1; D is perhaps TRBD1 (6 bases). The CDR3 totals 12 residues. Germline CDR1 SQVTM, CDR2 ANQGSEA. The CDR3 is CSVDLTGGLKAF. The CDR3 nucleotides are TGCAGCGTTGATTTGACAGGCGGGTTGAAGGCGTTT.

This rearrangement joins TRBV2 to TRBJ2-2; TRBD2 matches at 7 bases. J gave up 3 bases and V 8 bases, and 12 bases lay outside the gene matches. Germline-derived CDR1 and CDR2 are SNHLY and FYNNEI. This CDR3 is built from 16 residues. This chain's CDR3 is CASGAAGTGDTGELFF. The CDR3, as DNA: TGTGCCAGCGGAGCAGCGGGAACTGGAGACACCGGGGAGCTGTTTTTT.

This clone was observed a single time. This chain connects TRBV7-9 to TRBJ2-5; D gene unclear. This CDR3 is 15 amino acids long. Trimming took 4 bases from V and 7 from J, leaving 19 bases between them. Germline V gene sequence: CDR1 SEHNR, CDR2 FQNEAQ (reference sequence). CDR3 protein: CASSSLAGPRRTQYF. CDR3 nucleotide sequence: TGTGCCAGCAGCTCATTGGCAGGCCCAAGAAGGACCCAGTACTTC.